These T cell receptor beta chains were read from a single sample in a study of cytomegalovirus exposure and HLA in healthy donors. Sequencing used immunoSEQ multiplex PCR; TCRdb keeps in-frame clones, though not all of them. The sample holds 150,000 to 200,000 clones, 82% seen once. Sequenced sample: PBMCs. These receptors were obtained from a girl aged 10-17 years in good health and CMV-seropositive. Both conserved end residues are part of each CDR3. D genes are given only for firm matches. For some rows the clone size is stated as once, few or many, or as a class when expanded; others skip it.

J gene,D gene,V gene,clone size,CDR3 protein,CDR3 DNA
TRBJ2-5,NA,TRBV29-1,once,CSVLFQTQYF,TGCAGCGTTCTCTTCCAGACCCAGTACTTC
TRBJ2-1,TRBD2,TRBV9,NA,CASGGTSGSYNEQFF,TGTGCCAGCGGAGGGACTAGCGGATCCTACAATGAGCAGTTCTTC
TRBJ1-1,NA,TRBV30,NA,CAWRETNRYGEAFF,TGTGCCTGGAGGGAGACAAACAGGTATGGTGAAGCTTTCTTT
TRBJ2-7,NA,TRBV9,NA,CASSVERDSYEQYF,TGTGCCAGCAGCGTAGAACGGGACTCCTACGAGCAGTACTTC
TRBJ2-1,NA,TRBV5-8,few,CASSLNQADFHNEQFF,TGTGCCAGCAGCCTTAACCAAGCGGACTTTCACAATGAGCAGTTCTTC
TRBJ1-1,NA,TRBV28,NA,CASTRGGWSEAFF,TGTGCCAGCACCCGGGGGGGCTGGTCTGAAGCTTTCTTT
TRBJ2-3,TRBD2,TRBV7-3,NA,CASSLDRLAVPQYF,TGTGCCAGCAGCCTAGACCGACTAGCCGTCCCGCAGTATTTT
TRBJ2-3,NA,TRBV7-2,NA,CASSLGYGDTQYF,TGTGCCAGCAGCTTAGGGTACGGAGATACGCAGTATTTT
TRBJ2-1,TRBD1,TRBV10-3,few,CAISEFRGFSYNEQFF,TGTGCCATCAGTGAGTTCAGGGGGTTCTCCTACAATGAGCAGTTCTTC
TRBJ1-5,TRBD1,TRBV5-8,NA,CASSPGQWNQPQHF,TGTGCCAGCAGTCCGGGACAGTGGAATCAGCCCCAGCATTTT
TRBJ1-1,NA,TRBV7-9,NA,CASGFPPRQRNTEAFF,TGTGCCAGCGGCTTCCCCCCTAGACAGAGAAACACTGAAGCTTTCTTT
TRBJ2-5,TRBD1,TRBV19,once,CASKGTGSQTQYF,TGTGCCAGTAAAGGGACAGGGAGTCAGACCCAGTACTTC
TRBJ2-7,NA,TRBV20-1,NA,CSAKRGEQYF,TGCAGTGCTAAGCGAGGGGAGCAGTACTTC
TRBJ2-7,TRBD1,TRBV28,NA,CASRNDRAYEQYF,TGTGCCAGCAGAAATGACAGGGCCTACGAGCAGTACTTC
TRBJ2-5,NA,TRBV11-1,NA,CASSPPRGTQYF,TGTGCCAGCAGCCCTCCCCGAGGGACCCAGTACTTC
TRBJ2-5,NA,TRBV5-6,NA,CASSLAGGAAVGTQYF,TGTGCCAGCAGCTTGGCTGGCGGTGCAGCTGTCGGAACCCAGTACTTC
TRBJ2-7,TRBD2,TRBV6-5,NA,CASSYSGSSYEQYF,TGTGCCAGCAGTTATAGCGGGAGCTCCTACGAGCAGTACTTC
TRBJ2-3,TRBD2,TRBV4-2,once,CASSLTLAGVTDTQYF,TGTGCCAGCAGCCTTACTCTAGCGGGGGTCACAGATACGCAGTATTTT
TRBJ1-2,NA,TRBV4-3,few,CASSQEHRSHYGYTF,TGCGCCAGCAGCCAAGAACACAGGTCTCACTATGGCTACACCTTC
TRBJ2-2,NA,TRBV25-1,NA,CASSVGGNGGLFF,TGTGCCAGCAGTGTTGGGGGGAACGGTGGGCTGTTTTTT
TRBJ2-1,NA,TRBV7-3,NA,CASSLFASVNEQFF,TGTGCCAGCAGCTTATTTGCTAGCGTTAATGAGCAGTTCTTC
TRBJ1-1,TRBD1,TRBV28,NA,CASRTGTANTEAFF,TGTGCCAGCAGAACCGGGACAGCGAACACTGAAGCTTTCTTT
TRBJ2-1,NA,TRBV20-1,NA,CSARDSHEQFF,TGCAGTGCTAGGGACTCCCATGAGCAGTTCTTC
TRBJ2-1,TRBD2,TRBV19,NA,CASRRPLAGDRNEQFF,TGTGCCAGTAGACGCCCACTAGCGGGAGATCGCAATGAGCAGTTCTTC
TRBJ1-1,TRBD1,TRBV6-5,few,CASSFGTGFITEAFF,TGTGCCAGCAGTTTCGGGACAGGGTTCATCACTGAAGCTTTCTTT
TRBJ2-3,TRBD2,TRBV6-6,NA,CASSYKPAGVTDTQYF,TGTGCCAGCAGTTACAAGCCAGCGGGGGTTACAGATACGCAGTATTTT
TRBJ1-1,NA,TRBV5-6,few,CASSLASSGEAFF,TGTGCCAGCAGCTTGGCCTCGTCAGGGGAAGCTTTCTTT
TRBJ2-2,TRBD2,TRBV29-1,NA,CSVELAGHTGELFF,TGCAGCGTTGAGTTAGCGGGGCACACCGGGGAGCTGTTTTTT
TRBJ1-2,NA,TRBV19,NA,CASSSGEFRGPLYGYTF,TGTGCCAGCAGCAGTGGGGAATTCAGGGGTCCCCTCTATGGCTACACCTTC
TRBJ1-1,NA,TRBV6-5,NA,CASSYSGGGTEAFF,TGTGCCAGCAGTTACTCTGGGGGGGGCACTGAAGCTTTCTTT
TRBJ1-5,NA,TRBV2,NA,CASRGERNQPQHF,TGTGCCAGCAGAGGGGAACGCAATCAGCCCCAGCATTTT
TRBJ1-2,NA,TRBV10-1,NA,CARGRQAAYGYTF,TGCGCCAGGGGGCGGCAGGCAGCCTATGGCTACACCTTC
TRBJ2-1,NA,TRBV25-1,NA,CASSLFNEQFF,TGTGCCAGCAGTTTATTCAATGAGCAGTTCTTC
TRBJ2-6,NA,TRBV9,NA,CASSPPRAPLSGANVLTF,TGTGCCAGCTCCCCCCCCAGGGCCCCACTCTCTGGGGCCAACGTCCTGACTTTC
TRBJ2-1,NA,TRBV10-2,NA,CASSDVQGLMVLNEQFF,TGCGCCAGCAGTGATGTGCAGGGGCTGATGGTTTTGAATGAGCAGTTCTTC
TRBJ2-2,TRBD2,TRBV10-3,once,CAISESLAGGPGELFF,TGTGCCATCAGTGAGTCACTAGCGGGGGGACCCGGGGAGCTGTTTTTT
TRBJ1-6,NA,TRBV27,NA,CASSLFGRGFNSPLHF,TGTGCCAGCAGTTTATTCGGCAGGGGATTTAATTCACCCCTCCACTTT
TRBJ2-3,TRBD1,TRBV2,NA,CASSEARAGGADTQYF,TGTGCCAGCAGTGAAGCGAGGGCAGGGGGCGCAGATACGCAGTATTTT
TRBJ1-2,NA,TRBV19,NA,CASSSPPPGRGYTF,TGTGCCAGTAGTTCCCCCCCGCCAGGTAGGGGCTACACCTTC
TRBJ1-4,NA,TRBV7-2,NA,CASSQLVQGSEKLFF,TGTGCCAGCAGCCAGCTTGTACAGGGAAGTGAAAAACTGTTTTTT
TRBJ2-7,NA,TRBV7-8,NA,CASSPSPLSVYEQYF,TGTGCCAGCAGCCCGAGCCCCCTAAGTGTCTACGAGCAGTACTTC
TRBJ2-3,TRBD1,TRBV7-2,NA,CASSLVGTVSADTQYF,TGTGCCAGCAGCTTAGTTGGGACAGTGTCGGCAGATACGCAGTATTTT
TRBJ2-2,NA,TRBV10-3,NA,CAIREADRGANTGELFF,TGTGCCATCAGGGAAGCGGATCGGGGAGCTAACACCGGGGAGCTGTTTTTT
TRBJ1-1,NA,TRBV7-9,few,CASSLAQNTEAFF,TGTGCCAGCAGCTTAGCTCAGAACACTGAAGCTTTCTTT
TRBJ2-1,TRBD2,TRBV5-4,NA,CASSFTTSGGRSSYNEQFF,TGTGCCAGCAGCTTCACGACTAGCGGGGGCCGCAGCTCCTACAATGAGCAGTTCTTC
TRBJ1-2,NA,TRBV30,NA,CAWTPHSGFVLSAGYTF,TGTGCCTGGACTCCCCACTCTGGGTTCGTCTTAAGCGCGGGCTACACCTTC
TRBJ2-5,TRBD1,TRBV28,NA,CASRGQGFEETQYF,TGTGCCAGCAGGGGACAGGGGTTTGAGGAGACCCAGTACTTC
TRBJ1-6,NA,TRBV4-3,once,CASSQEARGSPLHF,TGCGCCAGCAGCCAAGAGGCTCGTGGTTCACCCCTCCACTTT
TRBJ2-3,TRBD2,TRBV27,NA,CASRPFPGTSGRSSPDTQYF,TGTGCCAGCAGACCATTTCCCGGGACTAGCGGGAGGTCGTCACCAGATACGCAGTATTTT
TRBJ2-7,NA,TRBV11-2,NA,CASSTGGAPYEQYF,TGTGCCAGCAGCACGGGTGGCGCACCCTACGAGCAGTACTTC